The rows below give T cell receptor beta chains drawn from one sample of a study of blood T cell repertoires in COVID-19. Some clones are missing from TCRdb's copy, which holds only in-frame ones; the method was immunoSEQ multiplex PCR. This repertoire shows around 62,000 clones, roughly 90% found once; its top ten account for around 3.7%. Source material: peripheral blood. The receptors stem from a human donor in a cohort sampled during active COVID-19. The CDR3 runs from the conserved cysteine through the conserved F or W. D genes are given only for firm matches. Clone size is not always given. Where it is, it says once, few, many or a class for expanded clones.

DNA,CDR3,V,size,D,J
TGTGCTAGTGGATTGGACAGTGCGTACTATGGCTACACCTTC,CASGLDSAYYGYTF,TRBV12-5,-,-,TRBJ1-2
TGTGCCAGCAGTTACGGGGGGTTTGAGCAGTTCTTC,CASSYGGFEQFF,TRBV6-6,-,-,TRBJ2-1
TGCGCCAGCAGCTTATCTGGGCCTGGGCAGACCCAGTACTTC,CASSLSGPGQTQYF,TRBV5-1,-,-,TRBJ2-5
TGTGCCAGCAGCCCCTTGGCGGGAGTAACAGATACGCAGTATTTT,CASSPLAGVTDTQYF,TRBV3-1/TRBV3-2,-,TRBD2,TRBJ2-3
TGCGCCAGCAGCTTGGTGGCCAGCTACGAGCAGTACTTC,CASSLVASYEQYF,TRBV5-1,-,-,TRBJ2-7
TGTGCCAGTAGGAAGAGGGAAATCACAGATACGCAGTATTTT,CASRKREITDTQYF,TRBV19,-,-,TRBJ2-3
TGTGCCAGCAGCTTCACTCGGATGACTAGCACAGATACGCAGTATTTT,CASSFTRMTSTDTQYF,TRBV5-4,once,-,TRBJ2-3
TGCGCCAGCAGCCTCAGCGGGGGGGGCGGGGAGCTGTTTTTT,CASSLSGGGGELFF,TRBV4-1,-,TRBD2,TRBJ2-2
TGTGCCGTAGGAGTAGATAACATTCAGTACTTC,CAVGVDNIQYF,TRBV30,-,-,TRBJ2-4
TGTGCCAGCTCCCACGGGAGTCGAGCAGATACGCAGTATTTT,CASSHGSRADTQYF,TRBV18,few,-,TRBJ2-3
TGCGCCAGCAGCCTCCAGACAGGGGGTGAGACCCAGTACTTC,CASSLQTGGETQYF,TRBV5-1,-,TRBD1,TRBJ2-5
TGTGCCAGCAGTTCCCCATTGACAGAGAACTATGGCTACACCTTC,CASSSPLTENYGYTF,TRBV28,-,-,TRBJ1-2